The T cell receptor beta chain under discussion was sequenced for a study of OX40 agonist ivuxolimab in advanced cancers. This CDR3 spans 14 amino acids. Trimming took off 0 bases at V and 1 base at J, with 7 bases between the two ends. Germline values: CDR1 SGHDN, CDR2 FVKESK. Clones were sequenced by immunoSEQ multiplex PCR, and TCRdb holds only the in-frame ones, with some missing. The profile shows approximately 80,000 clones, approximately 94% of them singletons. This TCR was recovered from an adult with an advanced solid tumor such as melanoma, head and neck, liver or kidney cancer. V gene TRBV14 combines with J gene TRBJ2-7; no clear D. Sequencing was performed on CD4+ or CD8+ T cells sorted from blood, taken in a trial of the OX40 agonist ivuxolimab. CDR3 nucleotides: TGTGCCAGCAGCCAAGACAGGTTTTCCTACGAGCAGTACTTC. Residues: CASSQDRFSYEQYF.